Listed below are T cell receptor beta chains from one sample, sequenced in a study of blood T cell repertoires in COVID-19. Sequencing was performed with immunoSEQ multiplex PCR; in TCRdb, only in-frame clones are kept and a portion is missing. Of over 150,000 clones listed, more than 70% are singletons. Specimen: peripheral blood. Receptor source: a man aged 50 to 59 with active or convalescent COVID-19. Each CDR3 is given with its conserved first and last residue. The D gene is left open where the match is weak. Not all rows give a size; the values are once, few, many and, for expanded clones, a class.

cdr3_nt cdr3_aa clone_size d_call j_call v_call
TGTGCCACGAACAGGGGCCAAGAGACCCAGTACTTC CATNRGQETQYF - TRBD1 TRBJ2-5 TRBV10-3
TGTGCCAGCAGCTTATTACTGGGACAGGCTGATAATGAAAAACTGTTTTTT CASSLLLGQADNEKLFF - TRBD1 TRBJ1-4 TRBV7-9
TGTGCCAGCTCACCTCTTGGACAGGGTGAATCCCGGTTCTTC CASSPLGQGESRFF - TRBD1 TRBJ2-1 TRBV18
TGTGCCAGCAGTTTATGGTCTAGCGGGGGCCGGAGGGGAGAGACCCAGTACTTC CASSLWSSGGRRGETQYF - TRBD2 TRBJ2-5 TRBV27
TGTGCCAGCTCGCGGGGTAGCGATTCACCCCTCCACTTT CASSRGSDSPLHF - - TRBJ1-6 TRBV18
TGTGCCAGCTCACCCGGGAGGAACACTGAAGCTTTCTTT CASSPGRNTEAFF - - TRBJ1-1 TRBV18
TGTGCCAGCAGTGAAGGACTAGCGGGAGGCAATGAGCAGTTCTTC CASSEGLAGGNEQFF - TRBD2 TRBJ2-1 TRBV2
TGCGCCAGCAGCCAAGGGGGGACAGGGGGGCTAACCGGGGAGCTGTTTTTT CASSQGGTGGLTGELFF - TRBD1 TRBJ2-2 TRBV4-3
TGTGCCAGTACCGACGGACTCAATTCACCCCTCCACTTT CASTDGLNSPLHF - - TRBJ1-6 TRBV19
TGCGCCAGCAGCTTGGAGACGAAACTAGCGGGGGGGAGCACAGATACGCAGTATTTT CASSLETKLAGGSTDTQYF - TRBD2 TRBJ2-3 TRBV5-1
TGTGCCATCAGTGTCGGGGACAAGGCCTACAATGAGCAGTTCTTC CAISVGDKAYNEQFF - - TRBJ2-1 TRBV10-3
TGCGCCAGCAGCCTTCGCCCCACAGGACGCCCAGCCAAAAACATTCAGTACTTC CASSLRPTGRPAKNIQYF - - TRBJ2-4 TRBV4-3
TGTGCCAGCAGCGTCGGTGGTAGCGGGAGAAGGGCGGATGAGCAGTTCTTC CASSVGGSGRRADEQFF - TRBD2 TRBJ2-1 TRBV9
TGTGCCAGCAGCTTAAACCCCCCGGGTGAGCAGTTCTTC CASSLNPPGEQFF - - TRBJ2-1 TRBV7-3
TGCAGCGTTATCCCCCGGGGACTCGACAATGAGCAGTTCTTC CSVIPRGLDNEQFF - - TRBJ2-1 TRBV29-1
TGTGCCAGCAGCTTAGGGGATAATGAAAAACTGTTTTTT CASSLGDNEKLFF - - TRBJ1-4 TRBV5-5
TGTGCCAGCAGCCAGGGGGACAGGGGGCTTCATGGCTACACCTTC CASSQGDRGLHGYTF - TRBD1 TRBJ1-2 TRBV25-1
TGTGCCAGTAGTATCGACAGGGCCGGGACTGAAGCTTTCTTT CASSIDRAGTEAFF - TRBD1 TRBJ1-1 TRBV19
TGTGCCAGCTCATACGGGACTAGCGGGAGCTCCTACGAGCAGTACTTC CASSYGTSGSSYEQYF few TRBD2 TRBJ2-7 TRBV18
TGCGCCAGCAGCCAGTCACTAGCGGAGAGCACAGATACGCAGTATTTT CASSQSLAESTDTQYF - TRBD2 TRBJ2-3 TRBV4-1
TGTGCCAGCAGTAAGGGGGGGTCCTTCCCCGGGGAGCTGTTTTTT CASSKGGSFPGELFF - - TRBJ2-2 TRBV6-5
TGTGCCAGCAGGAAATCACAGGGGGCGAACACTGAAGCTTTCTTT CASRKSQGANTEAFF - TRBD1 TRBJ1-1 TRBV6-1
TGTGCCAGTAGTATAGACAGGGGCTCTGGCTACACCTTC CASSIDRGSGYTF - - TRBJ1-2 TRBV19
TGTGCCAGAAGGACAGCCAACTATGGCTACACCTTC CARRTANYGYTF once - TRBJ1-2 TRBV2
TGTGCCAGCAGTGAAGGGTCGGCGGGGCCCCGATATAATTCACCCCTCCACTTT CASSEGSAGPRYNSPLHF once - TRBJ1-6 TRBV2
TGTGCCAGTACTAGGCAGGGGGCTAATTCACCCCTCCACTTT CASTRQGANSPLHF once TRBD1 TRBJ1-6 TRBV19
TGTGCCAGCAGCTTGGTTCTAGGGGGCGCGGAGGTCGGACATACGCAGTATTTT CASSLVLGGAEVGHTQYF - TRBD1 TRBJ2-3 TRBV5-4
TGTGCCAGCAGCGACACCACCGGGACTAGCGGGGGGCCGAACACCGGGGAGCTGTTTTTT CASSDTTGTSGGPNTGELFF - TRBD2 TRBJ2-2 TRBV9
TGTGCCAGCAGCTTCAGGAAGAACTCCAATGAGCAGTTCTTC CASSFRKNSNEQFF - - TRBJ2-1 TRBV7-3
TGCGCCAGCAGCTTGGAGGCAGGGGACCGAGTAGGCGAGCAGTACTTC CASSLEAGDRVGEQYF - - TRBJ2-7 TRBV5-1
TGTGCCAGCTCCCCTATTGCAGGGCGCACTGAAGCTTTCTTT CASSPIAGRTEAFF - - TRBJ1-1 TRBV18
TGTGCCAGCAGTTTGGCGACAGCAACTAATGAAAAACTGTTTTTT CASSLATATNEKLFF once - TRBJ1-4 TRBV27
TGTGCCATCAGTGACCGGGAGGATCAGCCCCAGCATTTT CAISDREDQPQHF few - TRBJ1-5 TRBV10-3
TGCAGCGCCGACAGTGGTACGCAGTATTTT CSADSGTQYF - - TRBJ2-3 TRBV29-1
TGTGCCAGCAGCTTAGACGCTAGCGGAGCAGCGTACAATGAGCAGTTCTTC CASSLDASGAAYNEQFF - TRBD2 TRBJ2-1 TRBV7-2
TGTGCCAGCAGCAGTACAGGGGGCAGCTACGAGCAGTACTTC CASSSTGGSYEQYF - TRBD1 TRBJ2-7 TRBV7-8
TGTGCCAGCAGCCCCGGGGGAGATTCACCCCTCCACTTT CASSPGGDSPLHF - - TRBJ1-6 TRBV12-3/TRBV12-4
TGTGCCAGCAGCAGGAGCTCGTCTGGCTACACCTTC CASSRSSSGYTF - - TRBJ1-2 TRBV5-4
TGTGCCAGCACTCTTCAGGGGATTGGGTATGGCTACACCTTC CASTLQGIGYGYTF once - TRBJ1-2 TRBV9
TGTGCCAGCAGCCGAGGACAGGGTTTGGATGGCTACACCTTC CASSRGQGLDGYTF - TRBD1 TRBJ1-2 TRBV7-6
TGTGCCAGCAGCCAGACAGGGATTACCGGGGAGCTGTTTTTT CASSQTGITGELFF - TRBD1 TRBJ2-2 TRBV14
TGTGCCAGCTCGAAAGCGGGGCTTAACGAGCAGTACTTC CASSKAGLNEQYF - TRBD2 TRBJ2-7 TRBV18
TGTGCCAGCAGCCGCGGGACAGGGGATTGGAATGAAGCTTTCTTT CASSRGTGDWNEAFF - TRBD1 TRBJ1-1 TRBV7-2
TGTGCCAGCAGCGTACTTAACTATGGCTACACCTTC CASSVLNYGYTF - - TRBJ1-2 TRBV9
TGTGCCAGCAGCGTTTGGGGTGGGACTAGAGGCGAGACCCAGTACTTC CASSVWGGTRGETQYF - TRBD2 TRBJ2-5 TRBV7-6
TGTGCCAGCAGAGGACTACGGGACGGTGATAATTCACCCCTCCACTTT CASRGLRDGDNSPLHF few - TRBJ1-6 TRBV6-6
TGTGCCAGTAGTATAGGCTACCGGGACATCCCTTACGAGCAGTACTTC CASSIGYRDIPYEQYF - - TRBJ2-7 TRBV19
TGTGCTAGTGGTTTGGTACGAGACGAGCAGTACTTC CASGLVRDEQYF - - TRBJ2-7 TRBV12-5
TGTGCCAGCAGCTTGGGACAGGGGGCAGGGAAGACTGAAGCTTTCTTT CASSLGQGAGKTEAFF - TRBD1 TRBJ1-1 TRBV5-4
TGTGCCAGCAGCCCCAGGACTAGCGGGAGATACACAGATACGCAGTATTTT CASSPRTSGRYTDTQYF - TRBD2 TRBJ2-3 TRBV13
TGCGCCAGCAGCAGAGGGGACAGCTATGGCTACACCTTC CASSRGDSYGYTF - TRBD1 TRBJ1-2 TRBV5-1
TGTGCCATCAGTGAGTCTAGCGGGACTTTCGGGGAGCTGTTTTTT CAISESSGTFGELFF - TRBD2 TRBJ2-2 TRBV10-3
TGTGCCAGCGGGACAGTTTGGGATACGCAGTATTTT CASGTVWDTQYF - TRBD1 TRBJ2-3 TRBV28
TGTGCCAGCAGCCTGACAGGGACTTGGGCTGCAAATTATGGCTACACCTTC CASSLTGTWAANYGYTF - TRBD1 TRBJ1-2 TRBV5-6